The 18 T cell receptor beta chains below come from one sample, sequenced in a study of blood T cell repertoires in COVID-19 (dated by TCRdb to about 2020). The library relied on the immunoSEQ multiplex PCR assay. The clones in this table, taken by TCRdb from immuneACCESS, are in-frame only. Not every clone is retained; where verified, under half of the shortfall comes from an unresolved V gene, and the cause of the rest is unknown. Counted in this sample were 45,000 to 75,000 clones; approximately 86% of them appeared once. Approximately 4.3% of the sample is taken by the ten largest. The source material was peripheral blood. These receptors were obtained from a man between 60 and 70 years old with acute or convalescent COVID-19.

The chain carries TRBV5-4 and TRBJ2-3; tentative D call: TRBD1 (6 bases). V shed 2 bases and J shed 12 bases, with 16 bases lying between them. The germline V gene has CDR1 SGHNT and CDR2 YYREEE (reference sequence). The CDR3 sequence is 13 residues long. The DNA for the CDR3 is TGTGCCAGCAGCTTAGAGGCAGGGGCGAGCCAGTATTTT. This sequence encodes CASSLEAGASQYF.

The chain employs TRBV2 and TRBJ1-6; maybe TRBD1 (6 bases). The CDR3 extends over 17 amino acids. Germline V gene sequence: CDR1 SNHLY, CDR2 FYNNEI. V was clipped by 6 bases and J by 0 bases, with 15 bases between them. CDR3: CASRDRTANSYNSPLHF. Here the CDR3 DNA reads TGTGCCAGCAGAGACAGGACAGCCAACTCCTATAATTCACCCCTCCACTTT.

J is TRBJ2-1 and V is TRBV11-3; TRBD2 matches at 11 bases. The ends lost 2 bases at V and 6 bases at J; junction bases unmatched: 12. This CDR3 has 18 residues. Germline CDR1 is SGHNT and CDR2 is YENEEA. This CDR3 reads CASSLSRSGRDNGNEQFF. In DNA form, the CDR3 reads TGTGCCAGCAGCTTATCTCGTAGCGGGAGGGATAATGGCAATGAGCAGTTCTTC.

The chain uses TRBV2 and TRBJ2-2; 10 nucleotides match TRBD2. This CDR3 has 13 residues. Germline loops: CDR1 SNHLY, CDR2 FYNNEI. V lost 9 bases and J lost 6; bases outside the gene matches: 4. CDR3 in amino acids: CASRTSGAGELFF. The CDR3 DNA reads as TGTGCCAGTCGGACTAGCGGTGCCGGGGAGCTGTTTTTT.

The chain links TRBV7-9 to TRBJ2-1, with a possible D match to TRBD2 (6 bases). V dropped 5 bases and J dropped 0 bases, with 17 bases sitting between them. The CDR3 consists of 17 residues. Germline CDR1 SEHNR, CDR2 FQNEAQ (reference sequence). The CDR3 loop is CASSPRGLGGSYNEQFF. The DNA of the CDR3 is TGTGCCAGCAGCCCACGGGGGTTGGGCGGCTCCTACAATGAGCAGTTCTTC.

The rearrangement joins TRBV27 to TRBJ1-5; D is perhaps TRBD1 (6 bases). Trimming took 6 bases from V and 3 from J, leaving 12 bases between them. The length of the CDR3 is 14 residues. Germline V gives CDR1 MNHEY, CDR2 SMNVEV (reference sequence). In nucleotides, the CDR3 is TGTGCCAGCAGCCAGACAGGCGTCAATCAGCCCCAGCATTTT. This sequence encodes CASSQTGVNQPQHF.

The chain couples TRBV5-1 to TRBJ1-6, with D possibly matching TRBD1 (5 bases). Germline CDR1 SGHRS, CDR2 YFSETQ. Trimming cost V 0 bases and J 10 bases, with 14 bases left between them. The length of the CDR3 is 15 residues. The CDR3, as DNA: TGCGCCAGCAGCTTGGTTGGGCAGGGCGCATCACCCCTCCACTTT. This codes for CASSLVGQGASPLHF.

The rearrangement joins TRBV5-1 to TRBJ1-4, with TRBD1 matching over 7 bases. The length of the CDR3 is 18 residues. With V trimmed by 4 bases and J by 0 bases, 12 bases remained unmatched. Germline CDR1 is SGHRS and CDR2 is YFSETQ. CDR3 sequence reads: CASSDLRDSSTTNEKLFF. The CDR3 DNA is TGCGCCAGCAGCGACCTCCGGGACAGCTCTACAACTAATGAAAAACTGTTTTTT.

The chain couples TRBV9 to TRBJ2-4; 11 bases are shared with TRBD2. Germline CDR1 and CDR2: SGDLS and YYNGEE. V was clipped by 1 base and J by 3 bases; unmatched bases: 12. This CDR3 comprises 19 residues. The CDR3 DNA follows: TGTGCCAGCAGCGTACGTGGGGGAACTAGCGGGAGTTACAAAAACATTCAGTACTTC. It codes for CASSVRGGTSGSYKNIQYF.

This clone came up once. The genes are TRBV4-2 and TRBJ2-1, with a weak D call TRBD1 (5 bases). V was cut by 0 bases and J by 1 base, with 10 bases left in between. Germline assignment: CDR1 LGHNA and CDR2 YNFKEQ. The CDR3 consists of 16 residues. This CDR3 is CASSQEDTLSYNEQFF. In DNA, the CDR3 is TGTGCCAGCAGCCAAGAGGACACTCTTTCCTACAATGAGCAGTTCTTC.

V usage is TRBV5-5 and J usage is TRBJ1-5; the match to TRBD1 covers 9 bases. V shed 4 bases, J shed 7 bases, and the junction held 6 bases outside the gene matches. Germline V lookup: CDR1 SGHKS, CDR2 YYEKEE (reference sequence). This CDR3 is 14 amino acids long. This chain's CDR3 is CASSTTGGDQPQHF. DNA for the CDR3: TGTGCCAGCAGCACCACAGGGGGCGACCAGCCCCAGCATTTT.

The chain joins TRBV25-1 to TRBJ1-5, with TRBD1 matching over 7 bases. The ends lost 3 bases at V and 5 bases at J; junction bases unmatched: 4. Germline lookup yields CDR1 MGHDK and CDR2 SYGVNS. There are 14 residues in the CDR3. CDR3 sequence: CASSEGTAYQPQHF. CDR3 nucleotide sequence: TGTGCCAGCAGTGAGGGGACAGCATATCAGCCCCAGCATTTT.

The CDR3 sequence: CASSYLSNSGFDGYTF. The CDR3 coding sequence is TGTGCCAGCAGTTACCTCAGCAATTCAGGGTTTGATGGCTACACCTTC. V gene TRBV28 combines with J gene TRBJ1-2, with D perhaps matching TRBD1 (5 bases). Germline CDR1 and CDR2: MDHEN and SYDVKM. The V gene lost 4 bases and the J gene lost 6 bases, with 21 bases spanning the gap. The CDR3 sequence is 16 residues long.

The rearrangement joins TRBV5-4 to TRBJ2-3; D is uncertain. Germline V lookup: CDR1 SGHNT, CDR2 YYREEE (reference sequence). CDR3 size: 16 residues. V was shortened by 7 bases and J by 4 bases, with 22 bases between the two germline ends. The CDR3 region is CASHHISGRRSDTQYF. The CDR3 DNA follows: TGTGCCAGCCACCACATTTCGGGTAGGCGCTCAGATACGCAGTATTTT. The entire variable domain, with the rest obtained from reference TRBV5-4 and TRBJ2-3, is as follows: ETGVTQSPTHLIKTRGQQVTLRCSSQSGHNTVSWYQQALGQGPQFIFQYYREEENGRGNFPPRFSGLQFPNYSSELNVNALELDDSALYLCASHHISGRRSDTQYFGPGTRLTVL.

This chain links TRBV24-1 with TRBJ2-3, with 10 positions matching TRBD2. CDR3 size: 16 residues. From germline, CDR1 is KGHDR and CDR2 SFDVKD. The V gene end was trimmed by 5 bases and the J gene end by 2 bases; junction bases not matched to a gene: 6. CDR3 protein: CATSGASGRPTDTQYF. CDR3 bases: TGTGCCACCAGTGGAGCTAGCGGGAGACCCACAGATACGCAGTATTTT.

V is TRBV2 and J is TRBJ1-5, with unresolved D. CDR1 SNHLY and CDR2 FYNNEI come from the germline V gene. CDR3 length: 16 amino acids. V lost 5 bases and J lost 0, with 14 bases in between. This chain's CDR3 is CASSPQAVYSNQPQHF. In DNA form, the CDR3 reads TGTGCCAGCAGTCCCCAGGCTGTGTATAGCAATCAGCCCCAGCATTTT.

The genes are TRBV6-5 and TRBJ1-2, with D hard to call. CDR1 and CDR2 from the germline V gene are MNHEY and SVGAGI. CDR3 length equals 15 residues. V was clipped by 0 bases and J by 4 bases, with 12 bases between them. The DNA of the CDR3 is TGTGCCAGCAGTTACTCTGACGGCATAGCCTATGGCTACACCTTC. Translated, it gives CASSYSDGIAYGYTF.

V is TRBV9 and J is TRBJ1-5; the match to TRBD1 covers 7 bases. Per the germline V gene, CDR1 is SGDLS and CDR2 is YYNGEE. The CDR3 totals 14 residues. Trimming at V came to 7 bases and at J to 6 bases, leaving 10 bases not matched to a gene. CDR3 nucleotides: TGTGCCAGCTCCCCTACAGGGGAAGTTCAGCCCCAGCATTTT. Its protein is CASSPTGEVQPQHF.